The subject of this entry is one T cell receptor beta chain. CDR3 length equals 14 residues. The germline V and J ends were trimmed by 5 bases and 0 bases, with 11 bases remaining between them. The V gene's germline CDR1 is MDHEN and CDR2 SYDVKM. Primed by a sample-barcoded 5' primer and a J-beta primer mix, a second PCR proceeded for about 7 to 11 cycles. Unique molecular identifiers of 12 random nucleotides labeled each cDNA. TCRdb itself ran the 5' RACE reads through MiXCR, one entry per CDR3 protein. The sample carries about 580,000 distinct CDR3 sequences, roughly 48% recorded once. The sample is drawn from a study of blood T cells in healthy people across ages.

The TCR comes from a man aged 80 or over in good health. The chain uses TRBV28 and TRBJ2-7, with D perhaps matching TRBD2 (5 bases). The specimen was blood. Written as DNA, the CDR3 is TGTGCCAGCAGTCCTGTGGGGAGCTCCTACGAGCAGTACTTC. Amino acids: CASSPVGSSYEQYF.